These 13 T cell receptor beta chains share one sample of origin, sequenced in a study of T cells in Graves' hyperthyroidism and ophthalmopathy. From RNA transcripts, TCR beta CDR3 regions were amplified. An initial round of RT-PCR targeting the TCR CDR3 relied on the HTBI primer set. Via MiXCR, TCRdb re-called the multiplex PCR reads, giving one row per CDR3 protein. The sample yields over 450,000 distinct CDR3 sequences, 13% to 15% seen once. The sequenced material came from blood. These receptors all come from a young woman with Graves' hyperthyroidism.

Ten or more counts support this clonotype. The rearrangement uses TRBV12-3 or TRBV12-4 and TRBJ1-4; maybe TRBD1 (6 bases). The CDR3 runs 13 residues. V was cut by 7 bases and J by 5 bases, with 11 bases left in between. The CDR3 nucleotides read TGTGCCAGCACCCCAGGGGCAAATGAAAAACTGTTTTTT. Encoded protein: CASTPGANEKLFF.

This clonotype was counted many times. The rearrangement joins TRBV27 to TRBJ2-1; TRBD2 matches at 15 bases. Trimming removed 2 bases from V and 3 bases from J; junction bases left unmatched: 20. CDR1 and CDR2 (germline): MNHEY, SMNVEV (reference sequence). The CDR3 consists of 23 residues. The CDR3 here is CASSLPGLAGGQRTSQLYNEQFF. CDR3 DNA: TGTGCCAGCAGTTTACCGGGACTAGCGGGAGGTCAACGAACCTCCCAGCTCTACAATGAGCAGTTCTTC.

This clonotype was found many times. The V and J genes are TRBV30 and TRBJ2-7; 7 nucleotides align to TRBD1. The CDR3 loop spans 13 amino acids. Germline CDR1 GTSNPN, CDR2 SVGIG (reference sequence). The V gene end was trimmed by 6 bases and the J gene end by 0 bases; junction bases not matched to a gene: 5. CDR3 DNA: TGTGCCTGCCTACAGGGGCTCTCCTACGAGCAGTACTTC. This translates into CACLQGLSYEQYF.

The sample holds many counts of this clonotype. The chain is built from TRBV2 and TRBJ2-4, with a tentative D call TRBD2 (5 bases). V lost 4 bases, J lost 8 bases, and 9 bases lay in between. The CDR3 length is 12 residues. Germline loops: CDR1 SNHLY, CDR2 FYNNEI. CDR3 sequence: CASSAMRDIQYF. DNA of the CDR3: TGTGCCAGCAGTGCGATGAGGGACATTCAGTACTTC.

The V and J genes are TRBV29-1 and TRBJ1-1, with 9 bases matching TRBD1. The CDR3 totals 14 residues. The ends lost 6 bases at V and 5 bases at J; junction bases unmatched: 10. Germline V gene lookup returns CDR1 SQVTM and CDR2 ANQGSEA. The CDR3 protein is CSVQPQGAITEAFF. The CDR3 DNA sequence: TGCAGCGTGCAACCACAGGGGGCTATTACTGAAGCTTTCTTT.

This clonotype has a count of ten or more. The chain links TRBV10-3 to TRBJ2-7; the D gene is possibly TRBD2 (6 bases). The CDR3 extends over 14 amino acids. Germline CDR1 is ENHRY and CDR2 is SYGVKD. V lost 4 bases, J lost 6 bases, and 16 bases lay in between. Here the CDR3 reads CAISGRSGVGEQYV. The CDR3 region has the DNA TGTGCCATCAGTGGGAGGTCGGGAGTGGGCGAGCAGTACGTC.

This clonotype has a count of ten or more. The chain joins TRBV19 to TRBJ1-2; 7 bases align to TRBD1. Germline CDR1 and CDR2: LNHDA and SQIVND (reference sequence). V was pared by 3 bases and J by 4 bases, with 14 bases of the junction left unmatched. The CDR3 spans 17 residues. The CDR3 loop reads CASSIPFWGDSVYGYTF. The DNA of the CDR3 is TGTGCCAGTAGTATTCCTTTTTGGGGGGACAGCGTCTATGGCTACACCTTC.

On this clonotype itself: The final CDR3 position lacks the conserved phenylalanine or tryptophan, pointing to a likely read error. The V and J genes are TRBV20-1 and TRBJ1-2; TRBD1 agrees at 12 bases. This CDR3 contains 13 residues. Trimming took 5 bases from V and 8 from J; bases not matched to a gene: 6. The germline V gene has CDR1 DFQATT and CDR2 SNEGSKA (reference sequence). For the CDR3, the DNA is TGCAGTGCTTTTACCGGGACAGGGGGCGGCTACACCCTC. This gives the protein CSAFTGTGGGYTL.

This clonotype was counted only a few times. The rearrangement links TRBV5-1 to TRBJ2-1; TRBD1 might be the D (6 bases). Germline CDR1 and CDR2: SGHRS and YFSETQ. Trimming took off 2 bases at V and 5 bases at J, with 17 bases between the two ends. The CDR3 runs 16 residues. In nucleotides, the CDR3 is TGCGCCAGCAGCTTCGCCGGGACATATTACGACAATGAGCAGTTCTTC. Residues: CASSFAGTYYDNEQFF.

Comment on this clonotype: Its ends do not fully match the called genes, so a read error is possible. The chain uses TRBV5-1 and TRBJ2-5; 8 nucleotides agree with TRBD1. The CDR3 has 15 residues. Germline V gene data show CDR1 as SGHRS and CDR2 as YFSETQ. CDR3 amino acids: CASSARTGRGETQYF. The CDR3 DNA follows: TGTGCCAGCAGCGCCCGGACAGGGAGAGGAGAGACCCAGTACTTC. Combining the CDR3 with reference TRBV5-1 and TRBJ2-5 gives the whole variable domain KAGVTQTPRYLIKTRGQQVTLSCSPISGHRSVSWYQQTPGQGLQFLFEYFSETQRNKGNFPGRFSGRQFSNSRSEMNVSTLELGDSALYLCASSARTGRGETQYFGPGTRLLVL.

This clonotype has a count of ten or more. The chain links TRBV10-3 to TRBJ2-3; D might be TRBD2 (6 bases). The germline V and J ends were trimmed by 0 bases and 0 bases, with 7 bases remaining between them. This CDR3 spans 15 amino acids. CDR1 is ENHRY and CDR2 is SYGVKD in the germline V gene. The CDR3 is CAISESEGSTDTQYF. The CDR3 DNA reads as TGTGCCATCAGTGAGTCGGAGGGGAGCACAGATACGCAGTATTTT.

Many counts were recorded for this clonotype. This chain joins TRBV6-5 and TRBJ2-3, with D possibly called TRBD1 or TRBD2 (5 bases each). V shed 2 bases and J shed 8 bases, with 8 bases lying between them. The CDR3 totals 12 residues. Germline CDR1 MNHEY, CDR2 SVGAGI. This CDR3 reads CASSYGTGTQYF. The CDR3 coding sequence is TGTGCCAGCAGTTACGGGACCGGTACGCAGTATTTT.

This clonotype was counted ten times or more. The chain links TRBV20-1 to TRBJ2-1; a weak D match, TRBD2 (5 bases). CDR1 and CDR2 from the germline V gene are DFQATT and SNEGSKA (reference sequence). Trimming cost V 6 bases and J 1 base, with 16 bases left between them. The CDR3 consists of 15 residues. CDR3 sequence (DNA): TGCAGTGCCCAGGTCGGGGATCGGTCCTACAATGAGCAGTTCTTC. This translates into CSAQVGDRSYNEQFF.